Reported below is one T cell receptor beta chain. Its target is unknown. This CDR3 spans 17 amino acids. Germline CDR1 is LGHNA and CDR2 is YNFKEQ. J gave up 5 bases and V 2 bases, and 10 bases lay outside the gene matches. Starting 14 to 28 days after autologous transplant, ipilimumab 1 mg/kg was given. Dosing: nivolumab 3 mg/kg IV, weeks 1, 4, 7, 10, then every two weeks to week 26. These data belong to a study of ipilimumab plus nivolumab after autologous stem cell transplantation. Study-level background: The myeloma group: high-risk transplant-naive, or relapse within 3 years after first autologous transplant.

General observations from the study: TCR repertoire, Treg phenotype and gut microbiota reportedly support more study of this approach.

Only in-frame clones appear in the TCRdb table, and some are missing; sequencing was by immunoSEQ multiplex PCR. This table holds about 47,000 clones, around nine tenths found once. The V and J genes are TRBV4-2 and TRBJ2-2; 8 bases align to TRBD2. The sequence derives from a male donor with multiple myeloma. This sample comprised PBMCs, obtained in a trial of ipilimumab plus nivolumab as post-transplant consolidation. The CDR3: CASSQSGVAGRTGELFF. CDR3 in DNA: TGTGCCAGCAGCCAATCGGGGGTAGCGGGGAGAACCGGGGAGCTGTTTTTT.